Following are 23 T cell receptor beta chains from one sample sequenced in a study of human T cells and chemical hapten exposure. As to time point: pre-sensitization, week 0. Treatment indicated: therapeutic diphenylcyclopropenone sensitization with weekly scalp DPC. TCRdb re-analysed the RACE reads in MiXCR, keeping a single row per CDR3 protein. The sample shows more than 300,000 distinct CDR3 sequences, around 5.5% of them seen only once. Sequenced material: whole blood, taken in connection with sensitization to the hapten diphenylcyclopropenone (DPC). These receptors came from a woman aged 18-29 years with alopecia areata. Some clones in this sample may be carry-over from other donors' samples.

This clonotype was seen repeatedly, ten times or more. The J gene is TRBJ1-5, the V gene TRBV19; D remains ambiguous. Trimming pared 7 bases from V and 0 bases from J, leaving 13 bases between. The CDR3 consists of 15 residues. Per the germline V gene, CDR1 is LNHDA and CDR2 is SQIVND (reference sequence). The CDR3 DNA reads TGTGCCAGTACCCCGGAGGGCCCTAGCAATCAGCCCCAGCATTTT. This gives the protein CASTPEGPSNQPQHF.

The table lists this clonotype with many counts. The J gene is TRBJ1-1, the V gene TRBV29-1, with D possibly matching TRBD1 (5 bases). Trimming took off 3 bases at V and 11 bases at J, with 16 bases between the two ends. Germline CDR1 SQVTM, CDR2 ANQGSEA. CDR3 length equals 12 residues. The CDR3 is CSVEDGAPGAFF. The CDR3 DNA is TGCAGCGTTGAGGATGGGGCGCCGGGTGCTTTCTTT. Together with reference TRBV29-1 and TRBJ1-1, the CDR3 gives the full variable domain: SAVISQKPSRDICQRGTSLTIQCQVDSQVTMMFWYRQQPGQSLTLIATANQGSEATYESGFVIDKFPISRPNLTFSTLTVSNMSPEDSSIYLCSVEDGAPGAFFGQGTRLTVV.

This clonotype showed up many times. The genes are TRBV14 and TRBJ1-1, with D tentatively TRBD1 (6 bases). The CDR3 is 17 residues long. The V end lost 5 bases, the J end lost 10 bases, and 29 bases lay between the germline ends. The germline gives CDR1 SGHDN, CDR2 FVKESK. This CDR3 is CASSASWPGYREHVAFF. CDR3 nucleotides: TGTGCCAGCAGCGCGTCATGGCCGGGGTACAGGGAACACGTAGCTTTCTTT.

The CDR3 DNA follows: TGTGCCAGCACCGTACAGGGAAGTAGGGAAGCTTTCTTT. Protein: CASTVQGSREAFF. V gene TRBV5-5 combines with J gene TRBJ1-1; maybe TRBD1 (6 bases). Trimming took off 6 bases at V and 8 bases at J, with 17 bases between the two ends. CDR1 and CDR2 from the germline V gene are SGHKS and YYEKEE (reference sequence). The CDR3 has 13 amino acids.

This clonotype was seen repeatedly, ten times or more. The V gene is TRBV5-1, the J gene TRBJ1-2; D possibly corresponds to TRBD1 (5 bases). Per germline, CDR1 SGHRS and CDR2 YFSETQ. The CDR3 has 18 amino acids. V lost 1 base to trimming and J lost 4 bases, with 23 bases between them. The CDR3 DNA follows: TGCGCCAGCAGCTTGAGAGTCGGCAGGGAAACGGGGAGCTATGGCTACACCTTC. Its protein is CASSLRVGRETGSYGYTF.

This clonotype was observed at least ten times. The chain links TRBV20-1 to TRBJ2-3; 9 bases are a match to TRBD2. Trimming took 0 bases from V and 2 from J; bases not matched to a gene: 6. This CDR3 is 16 amino acids long. Germline lookup yields CDR1 DFQATT and CDR2 SNEGSKA (reference sequence). CDR3 sequence: CSARDPAGGFTDTQYF. As DNA, the CDR3 is TGCAGTGCTAGAGATCCAGCGGGGGGATTCACAGATACGCAGTATTTT.

The chain couples TRBV9 to TRBJ2-5; 8 bases fit TRBD1. The CDR3 sequence is 14 residues long. V lost 0 bases, J lost 4 bases, and 2 bases stayed unmatched. Germline loops: CDR1 SGDLS, CDR2 YYNGEE. The CDR3 DNA is TGTGCCAGCAGCGTAGGACAGGGGTCAGAGACCCAGTACTTC. This sequence encodes CASSVGQGSETQYF. The entire variable domain, with the rest obtained from reference TRBV9 and TRBJ2-5, is as follows: DSGVTQTPKHLITATGQRVTLRCSPRSGDLSVYWYQQSLDQGLQFLIQYYNGEERAKGNILERFSAQQFPDLHSELNLSSLELGDSALYFCASSVGQGSETQYFGPGTRLLVL.

There are a few counts of this clonotype. The rearrangement uses TRBV28 and TRBJ1-2, with D uncertain. Germline V gene sequence: CDR1 MDHEN, CDR2 SYDVKM. V was shortened by 6 bases and J by 2 bases, with 13 bases between the two germline ends. This CDR3 has 14 residues. As DNA, the CDR3 is TGTGCCAGCAGGTCTGGCAGTGAGAACTATGGCTACACCTTC. Its protein product is CASRSGSENYGYTF.

This clonotype was counted at least ten times. This rearrangement joins TRBV4-1 to TRBJ2-3, with 12 nucleotides matching TRBD2. V dropped 1 base and J dropped 4; count of bases not matched to a gene: 6. The CDR3 has 17 residues. CDR1 is MGHRA and CDR2 is YSYEKL in the germline V gene. The CDR3 sequence: CASSQVPSGGDADTQYF. In nucleotides, the CDR3 is TGCGCCAGCAGCCAAGTCCCTAGCGGGGGGGATGCAGATACGCAGTATTTT.

There are many counts of this clonotype. This chain uses TRBV29-1 with TRBJ1-1; D call uncertain. The germline gives CDR1 SQVTM, CDR2 ANQGSEA. This CDR3 has 12 amino acids. Trimming removed 6 bases from V and 3 bases from J, with 11 bases in between. The CDR3 is CSVRNGDTEAFF. CDR3 coding DNA: TGCAGCGTCCGCAACGGCGACACTGAAGCTTTCTTT.

A few counts support this clonotype. The chain employs TRBV28 and TRBJ1-1; D uncertain. Trimming took 4 bases from V and 4 from J, leaving 16 bases between them. The germline V gene encodes CDR1 MDHEN and CDR2 SYDVKM. The CDR3 has 15 amino acids. CDR3: CASSWSGGWGTEAFF. CDR3 nucleotides: TGTGCCAGCAGTTGGTCGGGAGGTTGGGGCACTGAAGCTTTCTTT.

This clonotype was recorded many times. The rearrangement joins TRBV3-1 to TRBJ2-5; D possibly corresponds to TRBD1 (5 bases). This CDR3 comprises 15 residues. V was cut by 0 bases and J by 2 bases, with 10 bases left in between. The germline gives CDR1 LGHDT, CDR2 YNNKEL (reference sequence). The CDR3 loop is CASSQDRVLQETQYF. The CDR3 coding sequence is TGTGCCAGCAGCCAAGACAGGGTCTTACAAGAGACCCAGTACTTC.

As regards this clonotype: Since a much larger clone is just one base distant, this may be a read error. The chain links TRBV6-2 or TRBV6-3 to TRBJ2-2; possibly TRBD2 for D (5 bases). The ends were cut back, 2 bases at V and 1 base at J, with 17 bases in the middle. Germline assignment: CDR1 MNHEY and CDR2 SVGEGT. The CDR3 is 18 amino acids. CDR3 sequence (DNA): TGTGCCAGCAGTTACCACTCGGGGTGGGGAATGAACACCGGGGAGCTGTTTTTT. This encodes CASSYHSGWGMNTGELFF.

This clonotype was observed many times. This chain connects TRBV13 to TRBJ2-7, with TRBD2 as a possible D gene (5 bases). V lost 10 bases, J lost 3 bases, and 10 bases lay in between. The CDR3 loop spans 11 amino acids. The V gene's germline CDR1 is PRHDT and CDR2 FYEKMQ (reference sequence). The CDR3 DNA is TGTGCCACCGGTGAGGGCTACGAGCAGTACTTC. Translating it yields CATGEGYEQYF.

This clonotype was seen only a few times. The chain has TRBV20-1 and TRBJ1-6; the D gene is possibly TRBD1 (5 bases). The CDR3 loop spans 13 amino acids. Deletions cut 6 bases from V and 13 bases from J, with 19 bases between. Germline CDR1 reads DFQATT; CDR2 reads SNEGSKA (reference sequence). This chain's CDR3 is CSAPDREVSPLHF. The CDR3 DNA reads TGCAGTGCCCCAGACAGAGAGGTTTCCCCCCTCCACTTT.

This clonotype was observed a few times. The J gene is TRBJ1-1, the V gene TRBV3-1; 9 nucleotides agree with TRBD1. The CDR3 is made up of 14 amino acids. V lost 4 bases and J lost 8; bases outside the gene matches: 8. Germline loops: CDR1 LGHDT, CDR2 YNNKEL (reference sequence). The CDR3 nucleotides read TGTGCCAGCAGCCTGACCGGGACAGGGATAGAAGCTTTCTTT. Translating it yields CASSLTGTGIEAFF.

This clonotype was seen more than once but under ten times. The V gene is TRBV20-1, the J gene TRBJ1-3; 8 positions agree with TRBD1. The CDR3 has 13 residues. CDR1 and CDR2 from the germline V gene are DFQATT and SNEGSKA (reference sequence). The V and J ends lost 8 bases and 7 bases, in that order; junction bases with no gene match: 10. CDR3 DNA: TGCAGTACCCCGGACAGGGTGGGGAACACCATATATTTT. Protein product: CSTPDRVGNTIYF.

There are many counts of this clonotype. J is TRBJ2-1 and V is TRBV3-1; weak D call: TRBD2 (7 bases). V shed 1 base and J shed 9 bases, with 16 bases lying between them. In germline, CDR1 is LGHDT, CDR2 YNNKEL (reference sequence). CDR3 size: 15 residues. Written as DNA, the CDR3 is TGTGCCAGCAGCCAAGTATACGGGGGGCTGGGTGAGCAGTTCTTC. Its translation is CASSQVYGGLGEQFF.

This clonotype was found many times. The J gene is TRBJ1-5, the V gene TRBV5-6, with D unresolved. This CDR3 has 16 residues. V was clipped by 1 base and J by 0 bases, with 11 bases between them. Germline CDR1 and CDR2: SGHDT and YYEEEE. The CDR3 loop is CASSLWQTYSNQPQHF. The CDR3 bases are TGTGCCAGCAGCTTGTGGCAGACCTATAGCAATCAGCCCCAGCATTTT.

This clonotype was observed a few times. The chain couples TRBV20-1 to TRBJ2-2; 9 bases match TRBD2. The junction had 12 bases not matched to a gene; V was cut back by 2 bases and J by 11 bases. The germline CDR1 and CDR2 sequences are DFQATT and SNEGSKA (reference sequence). The CDR3 loop spans 15 amino acids. CDR3 loop: CSARPSGSGGVELFF. The CDR3 DNA sequence: TGCAGTGCTAGACCAAGCGGTAGCGGGGGTGTAGAGCTGTTTTTT.

This clonotype was counted at least ten times. The rearrangement uses TRBV3-1 and TRBJ1-1; 7 nucleotides agree with TRBD1. The CDR3 extends over 15 amino acids. The V segment lost 1 base and the J segment 5 bases; nucleotides outside the gene matches: 7. The germline CDR1 and CDR2 sequences are LGHDT and YNNKEL (reference sequence). CDR3 protein: CASSQGPGTDTEAFF. The CDR3 nucleotides read TGTGCCAGCAGCCAAGGCCCCGGGACAGATACTGAAGCTTTCTTT.

This clonotype was observed at least ten times. V usage is TRBV7-9 and J usage is TRBJ2-1; TRBD2 agrees at 7 bases. Looked up from germline, CDR1 is SEHNR and CDR2 is FQNEAQ (reference sequence). The CDR3 is 15 amino acids. The J segment lost 4 bases and the V segment lost 8 bases, leaving 11 bases of the junction unmatched. The CDR3: CASQGRGSSYNEQFF. In DNA form, the CDR3 reads TGTGCCAGCCAAGGGCGGGGGTCCTCATACAATGAGCAGTTCTTC.

At least ten counts were recorded for this clonotype. The chain couples TRBV3-1 to TRBJ2-3, with no clear D. This CDR3 has 13 amino acids. V was clipped by 4 bases and J by 4 bases, with 9 bases between them. Germline V gene sequence: CDR1 LGHDT, CDR2 YNNKEL (reference sequence). CDR3 nucleotide sequence: TGTGCCAGCAGCCCGTTTTCCGCAGATACGCAGTATTTT. Its protein product is CASSPFSADTQYF.